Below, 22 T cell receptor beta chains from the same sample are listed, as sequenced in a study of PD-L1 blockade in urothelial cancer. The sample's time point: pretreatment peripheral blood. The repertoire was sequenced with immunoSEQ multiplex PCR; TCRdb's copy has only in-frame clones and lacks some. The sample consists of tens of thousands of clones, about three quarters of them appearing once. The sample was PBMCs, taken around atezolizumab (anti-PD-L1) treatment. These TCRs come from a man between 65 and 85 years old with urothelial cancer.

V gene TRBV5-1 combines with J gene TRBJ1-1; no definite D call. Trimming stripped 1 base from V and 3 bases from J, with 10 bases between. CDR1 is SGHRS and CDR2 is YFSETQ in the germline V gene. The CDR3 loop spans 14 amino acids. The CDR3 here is CASSLIVGDTEAFF. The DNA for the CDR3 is TGCGCCAGCAGCTTGATAGTCGGGGACACTGAAGCTTTCTTT. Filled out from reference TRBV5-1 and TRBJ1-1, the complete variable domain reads KAGVTQTPRYLIKTRGQQVTLSCSPISGHRSVSWYQQTPGQGLQFLFEYFSETQRNKGNFPGRFSGRQFSNSRSEMNVSTLELGDSALYLCASSLIVGDTEAFFGQGTRLTVV.

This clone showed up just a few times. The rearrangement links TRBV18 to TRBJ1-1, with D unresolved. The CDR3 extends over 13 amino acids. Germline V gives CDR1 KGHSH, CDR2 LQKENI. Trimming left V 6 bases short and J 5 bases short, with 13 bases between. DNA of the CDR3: TGTGCCAGCTCCTCAGTACCAGAAACTGAAGCTTTCTTT. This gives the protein CASSSVPETEAFF.

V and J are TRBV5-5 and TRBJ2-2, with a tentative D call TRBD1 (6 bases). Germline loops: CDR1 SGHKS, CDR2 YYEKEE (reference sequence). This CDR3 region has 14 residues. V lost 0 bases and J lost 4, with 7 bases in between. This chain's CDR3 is CASSLGQATGELFF. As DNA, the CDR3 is TGTGCCAGCAGCTTGGGACAGGCCACCGGGGAGCTGTTTTTT.

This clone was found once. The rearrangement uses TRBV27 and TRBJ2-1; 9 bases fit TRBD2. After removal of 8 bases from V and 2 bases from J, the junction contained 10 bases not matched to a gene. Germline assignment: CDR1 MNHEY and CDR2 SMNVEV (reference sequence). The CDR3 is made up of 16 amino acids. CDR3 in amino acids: CASGLLAGRAYNEQFF. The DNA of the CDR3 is TGTGCCAGCGGCCTTCTAGCGGGAAGGGCCTACAATGAGCAGTTCTTC.

DNA of the CDR3: TGTGCCAGCAGCTTAGGAGAGGCGGGACCCCAAGAGACCCAGTACTTC. Its protein product is CASSLGEAGPQETQYF. The rearrangement joins TRBV7-2 to TRBJ2-5, with D perhaps matching TRBD2 (6 bases). The CDR3 is made up of 16 amino acids. V shed 1 base and J shed 1 base, with 13 bases lying between them. Germline V gene lookup returns CDR1 SGHTA and CDR2 FQGNSA.

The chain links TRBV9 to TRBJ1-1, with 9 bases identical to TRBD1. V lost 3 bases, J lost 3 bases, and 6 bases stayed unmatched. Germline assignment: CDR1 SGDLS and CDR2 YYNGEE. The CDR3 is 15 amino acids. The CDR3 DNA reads TGTGCCAGCAGCGCCCAGGGACAGGGCCACACTGAAGCTTTCTTT. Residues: CASSAQGQGHTEAFF.

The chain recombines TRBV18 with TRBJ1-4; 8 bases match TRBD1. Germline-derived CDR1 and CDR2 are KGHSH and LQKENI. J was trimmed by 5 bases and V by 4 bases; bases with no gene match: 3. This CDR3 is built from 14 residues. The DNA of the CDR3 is TGTGCCAGCTCACAACAGGGGGTAAATGAAAAACTGTTTTTT. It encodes CASSQQGVNEKLFF.

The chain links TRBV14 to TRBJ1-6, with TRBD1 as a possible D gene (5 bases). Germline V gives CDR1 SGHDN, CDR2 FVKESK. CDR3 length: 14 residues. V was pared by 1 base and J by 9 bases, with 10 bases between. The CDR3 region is CASSQGWGGSPLHF. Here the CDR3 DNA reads TGTGCCAGCAGCCAAGGCTGGGGGGGTTCACCCCTCCACTTT.

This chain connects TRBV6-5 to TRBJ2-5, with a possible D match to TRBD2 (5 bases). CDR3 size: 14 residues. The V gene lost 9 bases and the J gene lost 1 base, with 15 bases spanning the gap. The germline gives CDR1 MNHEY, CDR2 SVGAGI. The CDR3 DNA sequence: TGTGCCAGTTCCGTGAGCGGAGCCCAAGAGACCCAGTACTTC. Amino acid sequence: CASSVSGAQETQYF.

DNA for the CDR3: TGCGCCAGCAGCTTTGTAGGTCTAGCGGGGGCCCGCACAGATACGCAGTATTTT. It is translated as CASSFVGLAGARTDTQYF. The chain uses TRBV5-1 and TRBJ2-3; the match to TRBD2 covers 10 bases. The junction had 10 bases not matched to a gene; V was cut back by 2 bases and J by 1 base. In germline, CDR1 is SGHRS, CDR2 YFSETQ. This CDR3 is built from 18 residues.

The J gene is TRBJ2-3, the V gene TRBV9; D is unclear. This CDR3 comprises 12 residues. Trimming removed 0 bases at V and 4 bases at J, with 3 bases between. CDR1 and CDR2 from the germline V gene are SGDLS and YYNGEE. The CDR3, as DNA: TGTGCCAGCAGCGTAGAGCCAGATACGCAGTATTTT. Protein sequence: CASSVEPDTQYF.

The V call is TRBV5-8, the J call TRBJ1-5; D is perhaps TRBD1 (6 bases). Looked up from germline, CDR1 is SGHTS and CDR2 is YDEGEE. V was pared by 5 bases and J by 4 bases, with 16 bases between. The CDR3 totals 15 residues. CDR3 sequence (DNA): TGTGCCAGCAGTGCCTTTGACAGGCCAAATCAGCCCCAGCATTTT. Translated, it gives CASSAFDRPNQPQHF.

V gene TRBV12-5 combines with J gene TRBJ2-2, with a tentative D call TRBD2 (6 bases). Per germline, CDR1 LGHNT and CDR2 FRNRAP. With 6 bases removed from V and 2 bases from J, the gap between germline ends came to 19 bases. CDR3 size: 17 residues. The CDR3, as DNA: TGTGCTAGTGGCCCCCCGGGGGTAGCGCCAAACACCGGGGAGCTGTTTTTT. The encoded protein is CASGPPGVAPNTGELFF.

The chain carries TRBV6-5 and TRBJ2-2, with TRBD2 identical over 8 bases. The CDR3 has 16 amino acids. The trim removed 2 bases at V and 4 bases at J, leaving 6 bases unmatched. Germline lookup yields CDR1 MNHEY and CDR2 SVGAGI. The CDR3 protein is CASSYRGGGGTGELFF. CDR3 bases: TGTGCCAGCAGTTACCGGGGGGGCGGGGGCACCGGGGAGCTGTTTTTT.

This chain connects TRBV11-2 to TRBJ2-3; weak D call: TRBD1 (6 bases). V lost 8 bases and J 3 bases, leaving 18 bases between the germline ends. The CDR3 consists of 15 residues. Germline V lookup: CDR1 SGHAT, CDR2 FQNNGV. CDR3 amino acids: CASAVSGRGTDTQYF. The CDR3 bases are TGTGCCAGCGCCGTAAGTGGCAGGGGAACAGATACGCAGTATTTT.

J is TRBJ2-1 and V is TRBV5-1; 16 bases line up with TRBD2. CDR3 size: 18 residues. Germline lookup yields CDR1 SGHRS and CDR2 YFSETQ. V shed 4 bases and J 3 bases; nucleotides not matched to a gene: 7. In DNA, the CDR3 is TGCGCCAGCAGCGCGGGGACTAGCGGGAGGGCCGGCTACAATGAGCAGTTCTTC. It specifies CASSAGTSGRAGYNEQFF. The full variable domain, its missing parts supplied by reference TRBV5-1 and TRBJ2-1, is KAGVTQTPRYLIKTRGQQVTLSCSPISGHRSVSWYQQTPGQGLQFLFEYFSETQRNKGNFPGRFSGRQFSNSRSEMNVSTLELGDSALYLCASSAGTSGRAGYNEQFFGPGTRLTVL.

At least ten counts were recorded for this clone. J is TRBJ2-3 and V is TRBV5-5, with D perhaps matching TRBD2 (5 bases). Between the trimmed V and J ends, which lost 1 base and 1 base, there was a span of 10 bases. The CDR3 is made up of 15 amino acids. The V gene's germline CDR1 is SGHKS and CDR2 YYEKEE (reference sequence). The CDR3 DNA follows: TGTGCCAGCAGCTTGCTGAGCGGAGGCACAGATACGCAGTATTTT. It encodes CASSLLSGGTDTQYF. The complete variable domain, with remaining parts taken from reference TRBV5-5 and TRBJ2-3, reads DAGVTQSPTHLIKTRGQQVTLRCSPISGHKSVSWYQQVLGQGPQFIFQYYEKEERGRGNFPDRFSARQFPNYSSELNVNALLLGDSALYLCASSLLSGGTDTQYFGPGTRLTVL.

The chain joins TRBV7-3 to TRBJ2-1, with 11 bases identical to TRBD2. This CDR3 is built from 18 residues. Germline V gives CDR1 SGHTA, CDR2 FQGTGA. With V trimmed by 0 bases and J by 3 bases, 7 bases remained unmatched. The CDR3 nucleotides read TGTGCCAGCAGCTTAACGGCGGCTAGCGGGAGGCACTACAATGAGCAGTTCTTC. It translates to CASSLTAASGRHYNEQFF.

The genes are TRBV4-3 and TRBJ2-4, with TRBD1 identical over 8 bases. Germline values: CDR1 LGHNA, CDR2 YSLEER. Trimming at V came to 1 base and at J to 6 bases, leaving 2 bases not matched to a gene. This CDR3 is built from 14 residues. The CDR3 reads CASSQGTGSNIQYF. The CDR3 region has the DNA TGCGCCAGCAGCCAAGGGACAGGGTCAAACATTCAGTACTTC.

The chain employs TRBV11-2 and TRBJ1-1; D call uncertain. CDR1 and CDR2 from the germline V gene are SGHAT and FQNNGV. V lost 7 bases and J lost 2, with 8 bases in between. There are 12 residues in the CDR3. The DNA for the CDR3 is TGTGCCAGCACCGCGGCCAACACTGAAGCTTTCTTT. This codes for CASTAANTEAFF.

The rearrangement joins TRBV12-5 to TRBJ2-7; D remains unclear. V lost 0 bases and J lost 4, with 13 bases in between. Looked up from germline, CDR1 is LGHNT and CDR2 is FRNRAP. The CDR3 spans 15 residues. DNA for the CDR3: TGTGCTAGTGGTTTGGTAATTACTGATCCTTACGAGCAGTACTTC. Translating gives CASGLVITDPYEQYF.

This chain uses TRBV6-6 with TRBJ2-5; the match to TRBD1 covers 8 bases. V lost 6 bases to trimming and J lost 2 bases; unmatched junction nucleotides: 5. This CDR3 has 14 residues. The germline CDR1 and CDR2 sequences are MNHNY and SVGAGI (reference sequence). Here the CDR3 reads CASSPQGVQETQYF. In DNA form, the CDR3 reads TGTGCCAGCAGCCCACAGGGGGTTCAAGAGACCCAGTACTTC.